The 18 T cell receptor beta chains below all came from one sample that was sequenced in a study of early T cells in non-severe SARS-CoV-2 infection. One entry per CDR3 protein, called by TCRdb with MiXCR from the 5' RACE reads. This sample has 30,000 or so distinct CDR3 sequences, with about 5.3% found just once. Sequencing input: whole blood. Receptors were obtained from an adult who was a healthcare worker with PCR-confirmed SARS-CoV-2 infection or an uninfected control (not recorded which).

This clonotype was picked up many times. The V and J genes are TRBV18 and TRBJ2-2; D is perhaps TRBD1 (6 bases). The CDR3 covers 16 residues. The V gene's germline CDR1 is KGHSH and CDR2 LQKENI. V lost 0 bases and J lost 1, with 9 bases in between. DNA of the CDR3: TGTGCCAGCTCACCACCGTCCAGGGGGAACACCGGGGAGCTGTTTTTT. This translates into CASSPPSRGNTGELFF.

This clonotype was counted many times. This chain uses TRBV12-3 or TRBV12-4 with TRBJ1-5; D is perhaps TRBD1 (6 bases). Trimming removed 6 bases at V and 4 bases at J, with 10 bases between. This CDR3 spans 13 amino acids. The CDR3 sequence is CASRRGGNQPQHF. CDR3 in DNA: TGTGCCAGCAGGCGAGGGGGAAATCAGCCCCAGCATTTT.

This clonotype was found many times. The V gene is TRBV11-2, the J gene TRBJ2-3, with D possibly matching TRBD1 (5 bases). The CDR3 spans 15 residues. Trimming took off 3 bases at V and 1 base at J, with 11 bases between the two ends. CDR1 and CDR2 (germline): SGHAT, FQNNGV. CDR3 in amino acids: CASSFARGGTDTQYF. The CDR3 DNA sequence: TGTGCCAGCAGCTTTGCTAGGGGCGGCACAGATACGCAGTATTTT.

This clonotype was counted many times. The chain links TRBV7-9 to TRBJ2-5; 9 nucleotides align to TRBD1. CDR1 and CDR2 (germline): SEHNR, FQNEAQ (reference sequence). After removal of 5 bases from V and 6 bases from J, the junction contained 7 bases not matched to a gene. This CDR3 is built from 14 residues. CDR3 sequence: CASSVTQGAKTQYF. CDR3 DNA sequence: TGTGCCAGCAGCGTGACACAGGGGGCAAAGACCCAGTACTTC.

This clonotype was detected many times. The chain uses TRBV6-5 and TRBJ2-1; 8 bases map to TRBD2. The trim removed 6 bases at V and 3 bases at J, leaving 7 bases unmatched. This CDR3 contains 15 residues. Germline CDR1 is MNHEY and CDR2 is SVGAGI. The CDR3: CASRSSGSFYNEQFF. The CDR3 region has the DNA TGTGCCAGCAGGTCCAGCGGGAGTTTCTACAATGAGCAGTTCTTC.

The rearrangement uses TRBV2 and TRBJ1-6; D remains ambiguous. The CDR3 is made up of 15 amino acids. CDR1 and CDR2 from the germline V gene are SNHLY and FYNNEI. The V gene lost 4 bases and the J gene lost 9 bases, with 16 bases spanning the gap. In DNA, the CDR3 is TGTGCCAGCAGTGTAGCAGCACGTTCGGCTTCACCCCTCCACTTT. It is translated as CASSVAARSASPLHF.

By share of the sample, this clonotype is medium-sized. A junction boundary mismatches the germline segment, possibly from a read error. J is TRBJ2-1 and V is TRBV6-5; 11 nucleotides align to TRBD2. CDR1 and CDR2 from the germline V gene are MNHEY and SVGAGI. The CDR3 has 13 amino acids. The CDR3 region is CASSHRGLAGDHF. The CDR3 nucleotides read TGTGCCAGCAGTCATAGAGGACTAGCGGGTGACCATTTC.

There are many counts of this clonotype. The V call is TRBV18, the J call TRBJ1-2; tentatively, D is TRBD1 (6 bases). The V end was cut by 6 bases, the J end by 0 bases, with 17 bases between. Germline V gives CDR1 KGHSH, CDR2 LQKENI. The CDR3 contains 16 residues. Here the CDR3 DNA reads TGTGCCAGCTCCCCCAACCCCGGACAGACTAACTATGGCTACACCTTC. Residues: CASSPNPGQTNYGYTF.

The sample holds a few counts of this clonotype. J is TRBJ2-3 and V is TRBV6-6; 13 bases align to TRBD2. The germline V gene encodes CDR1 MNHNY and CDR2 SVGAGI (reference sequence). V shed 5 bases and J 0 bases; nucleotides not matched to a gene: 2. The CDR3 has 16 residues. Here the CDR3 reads CASSRTSGGSTDTQYF. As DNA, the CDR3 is TGTGCCAGCAGTCGGACTAGCGGGGGTAGCACAGATACGCAGTATTTT.

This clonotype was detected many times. CDR3 nucleotides: TGCAGTGCACCCGGGAGGAGCTCCTACAATGAGCAGTTCTTC. Its protein product is CSAPGRSSYNEQFF. The gene calls are TRBV20-1 and TRBJ2-1; 7 positions agree with TRBD2. V dropped 6 bases and J dropped 0; count of bases not matched to a gene: 5. Germline V gene data show CDR1 as DFQATT and CDR2 as SNEGSKA (reference sequence). The CDR3 contains 14 residues.

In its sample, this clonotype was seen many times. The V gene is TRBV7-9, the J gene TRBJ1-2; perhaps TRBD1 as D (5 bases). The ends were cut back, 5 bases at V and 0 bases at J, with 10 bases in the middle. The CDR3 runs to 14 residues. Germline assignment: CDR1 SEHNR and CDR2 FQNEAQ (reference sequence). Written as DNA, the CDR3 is TGTGCCAGCAGCGTCGGACAATCTAACTATGGCTACACCTTC. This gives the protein CASSVGQSNYGYTF.

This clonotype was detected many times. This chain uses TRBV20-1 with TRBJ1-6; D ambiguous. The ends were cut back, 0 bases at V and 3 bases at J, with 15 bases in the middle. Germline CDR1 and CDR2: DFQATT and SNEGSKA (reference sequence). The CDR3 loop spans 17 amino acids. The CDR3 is CSARDGGSMGYNSPLHF. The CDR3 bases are TGCAGTGCTAGAGATGGCGGCTCGATGGGCTATAATTCACCCCTCCACTTT.

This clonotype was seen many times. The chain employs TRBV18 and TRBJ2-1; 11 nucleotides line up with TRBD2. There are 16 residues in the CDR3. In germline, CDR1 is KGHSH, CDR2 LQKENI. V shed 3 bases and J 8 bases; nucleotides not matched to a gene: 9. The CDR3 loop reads CASSPDSGGAMDEQFF. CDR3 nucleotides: TGTGCCAGCTCACCCGATAGCGGGGGGGCCATGGATGAGCAGTTCTTC.

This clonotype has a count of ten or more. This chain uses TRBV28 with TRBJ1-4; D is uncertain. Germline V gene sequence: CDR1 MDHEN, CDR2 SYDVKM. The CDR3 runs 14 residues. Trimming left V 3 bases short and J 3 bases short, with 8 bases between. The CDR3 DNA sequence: TGTGCCAGCAGTTTTCCCGGAGCTAATGAAAAACTGTTTTTT. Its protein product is CASSFPGANEKLFF.

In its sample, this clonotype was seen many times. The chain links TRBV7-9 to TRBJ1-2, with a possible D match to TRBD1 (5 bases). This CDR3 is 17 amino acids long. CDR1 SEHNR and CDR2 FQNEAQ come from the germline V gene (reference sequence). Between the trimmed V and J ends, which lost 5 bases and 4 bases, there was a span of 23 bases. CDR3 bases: TGTGCCAGCAGCGGAACCCGGGACCGAGGGGTTGGCTATGGCTACACCTTC. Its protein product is CASSGTRDRGVGYGYTF.

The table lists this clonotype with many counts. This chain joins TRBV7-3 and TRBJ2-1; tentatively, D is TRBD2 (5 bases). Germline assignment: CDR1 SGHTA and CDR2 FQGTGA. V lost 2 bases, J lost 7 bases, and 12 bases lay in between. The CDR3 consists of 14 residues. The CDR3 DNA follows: TGTGCCAGCAGCTTATCAAGCGTAGCGAATGAGCAGTTCTTC. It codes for CASSLSSVANEQFF.

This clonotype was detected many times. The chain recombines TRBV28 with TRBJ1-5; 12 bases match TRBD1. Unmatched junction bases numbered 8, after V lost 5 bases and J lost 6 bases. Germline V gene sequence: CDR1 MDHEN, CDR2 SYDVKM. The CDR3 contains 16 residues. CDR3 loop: CASSPAGQGAGQPQHF. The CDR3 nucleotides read TGTGCCAGCAGTCCGGCGGGACAGGGGGCTGGTCAGCCCCAGCATTTT. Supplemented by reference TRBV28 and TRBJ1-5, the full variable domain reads DVKVTQSSRYLVKRTGEKVFLECVQDMDHENMFWYRQDPGLGLRLIYFSYDVKMKEKGDIPEGYSVSREKKERFSLILESASTNQTSMYLCASSPAGQGAGQPQHFGDGTRLSIL.

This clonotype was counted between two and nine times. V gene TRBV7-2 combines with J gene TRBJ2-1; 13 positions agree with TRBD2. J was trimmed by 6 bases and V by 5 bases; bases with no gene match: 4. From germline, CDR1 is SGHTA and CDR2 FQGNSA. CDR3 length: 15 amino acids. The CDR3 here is CASSAGLAGRNEQFF. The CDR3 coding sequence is TGTGCCAGCAGCGCGGGACTAGCGGGACGCAATGAGCAGTTCTTC.